Listed here are 27 T cell receptor beta chains from one sample, sequenced in a study of T cells in Graves' hyperthyroidism and ophthalmopathy. The TCR beta CDR3 regions underwent amplification using RNA transcripts as the source. When the TCR CDR3 underwent first-round RT-PCR, the HTBI primer set was used. TCRdb reprocessed the multiplex PCR reads via MiXCR and lists one record per CDR3 protein. The repertoire holds approximately 610,000 distinct CDR3 sequences, around 15% seen once, with around 4% in the top ten. Sequencing input: blood. The receptors here all came from a woman in her thirties or forties with Graves' ophthalmopathy.

This clonotype came up a few times. This rearrangement joins TRBV5-1 to TRBJ2-7; D not certain. Germline CDR1 reads SGHRS; CDR2 reads YFSETQ. The V and J ends lost 5 bases and 4 bases respectively, with 13 bases between them. The CDR3 totals 13 residues. CDR3 amino acids: CASRVRSGYEQYF. Here the CDR3 DNA reads TGCGCCAGCAGGGTACGGTCTGGATACGAGCAGTACTTC.

Ten or more counts support this clonotype. The chain combines TRBV5-6 with TRBJ2-5; the D gene is possibly TRBD2 (6 bases). The CDR3 has 15 amino acids. V shed 4 bases and J shed 5 bases, with 18 bases lying between them. The germline gives CDR1 SGHDT, CDR2 YYEEEE. This CDR3 reads CASSPGPGAEETQYF. For the CDR3, the DNA is TGTGCCAGCAGCCCTGGCCCGGGAGCCGAGGAGACCCAGTACTTC.

In its sample, this clonotype was seen many times. This chain links TRBV29-1 with TRBJ2-5; unclear D gene. The CDR3 extends over 11 amino acids. The germline V gene has CDR1 SQVTM and CDR2 ANQGSEA. In DNA, the CDR3 is TGCAGTGCTAGAGATCGGGAGACCCAGTACTTC. Its protein product is CSARDRETQYF.

This clonotype appeared many times. The chain has TRBV11-2 and TRBJ2-7; 7 bases line up with TRBD1. The length of the CDR3 is 13 residues. V dropped 5 bases and J dropped 4; count of bases not matched to a gene: 5. Germline CDR1 SGHAT, CDR2 FQNNGV. The CDR3 DNA reads TGTGCCAGCAGCATGGGACAGCTATACGAGCAGTACTTC. Residues: CASSMGQLYEQYF.

Ten or more counts support this clonotype. The V and J genes are TRBV19 and TRBJ1-6; 7 positions match TRBD1. With V trimmed by 5 bases and J by 7 bases, 11 bases remained unmatched. Germline CDR1 is LNHDA and CDR2 is SQIVND (reference sequence). The CDR3 runs 16 residues. The CDR3 reads CASSPRPGQKNSPLHF. The CDR3 DNA follows: TGTGCCAGTAGTCCGAGACCGGGACAGAAAAATTCACCCCTCCACTTT.

This clonotype was detected ten times or more. The chain combines TRBV5-6 with TRBJ2-7, with 7 bases matching TRBD1. Germline V CDR1 and CDR2: SGHDT, YYEEEE. Losses at the gene ends were 5 bases for V and 5 bases for J; bases not matched to a gene: 10. The CDR3 is 14 residues long. The CDR3 sequence: CASRYRQGRDEQYF. CDR3 coding DNA: TGTGCCAGCAGGTACCGACAGGGTCGCGACGAGCAGTACTTC.

This clonotype was recorded at least ten times. V gene TRBV12-3 or TRBV12-4 combines with J gene TRBJ2-7; D is ambiguous. Trimming shortened V by 3 bases and J by 3 bases, and 12 bases separated the two germline ends. This CDR3 is built from 14 residues. CDR3 region: CASSFGRTIYEQYF. DNA for the CDR3: TGTGCCAGCAGTTTCGGACGGACGATCTACGAGCAGTACTTC.

In its sample, this clonotype was seen many times. A read error is likely, as this CDR3 ends without the conserved phenylalanine or tryptophan. The DNA is omitted, as the CDR3 cannot be located on it reliably, and the CDR3 follows TCRdb's listing. The V and J genes are TRBV30 and TRBJ2-7; TRBD1 is taken as the D call from the table, unchecked against the DNA. Germline V gene lookup returns CDR1 GTSNPN and CDR2 SVGIG (reference sequence). The CDR3 contains 13 residues when both ends are counted. The CDR3 spells CAWSQGTGGEVWP.

This clonotype appeared a few times. Germline is not matched at one junction end, which may reflect a read error. The rearrangement uses TRBV6-1 and TRBJ2-2, with D perhaps assigned TRBD1 or TRBD2 (6 bases each). Germline CDR1 reads MNHNS; CDR2 reads SASEGT. This CDR3 is built from 16 residues. The CDR3 loop reads CASGEIRGGYGGELFF. As DNA, the CDR3 is TGTGCCAGCGGTGAAATCAGAGGGGGGTATGGCGGGGAGCTGTTTTTT.

Ten or more counts support this clonotype. At one end the junction does not follow the germline gene, possibly because of a read error. The chain joins TRBV7-2 to TRBJ2-7; 10 bases line up with TRBD2. CDR3 size: 14 residues. The germline V gene encodes CDR1 SGHTA and CDR2 FQGNSA. In nucleotides, the CDR3 is TGTGCCAGCAGGTTAGCGGGAGGAAGGTACGAGCAGTACTTC. As protein: CASRLAGGRYEQYF. Full variable domain (missing parts from reference TRBV7-2 and TRBJ2-7): GAGVSQSPSNKVTEKGKDVELRCDPISGHTALYWYRQSLGQGLEFLIYFQGNSAPDKSGLPSDRFSAERTGGSVSTLTIQRTQQEDSAVYLCASRLAGGRYEQYFGPGTRLTVT.

The rearrangement links TRBV13 to TRBJ1-1, with TRBD1 identical over 9 bases. This CDR3 contains 14 residues. With V trimmed by 3 bases and J by 4 bases, 3 bases remained unmatched. CDR1 and CDR2 (germline): PRHDT, FYEKMQ (reference sequence). The CDR3 protein is CASSFGDRATEAFF. CDR3 DNA: TGTGCCAGCAGCTTCGGGGACAGGGCCACTGAAGCTTTCTTT.

This clonotype was picked up many times. The chain links TRBV11-2 to TRBJ1-2; D gene uncertain. Germline CDR1 SGHAT, CDR2 FQNNGV. CDR3 length: 14 residues. Trimming cost V 3 bases and J 4 bases, with 12 bases left between them. For the CDR3, the DNA is TGTGCCAGCAGCTTTAATATAGTTGGCTATGGCTACACCTTC. This gives the protein CASSFNIVGYGYTF.

This clonotype was found many times. The V and J genes are TRBV19 and TRBJ1-1; 7 bases match TRBD1. Germline loops: CDR1 LNHDA, CDR2 SQIVND (reference sequence). Trimming took 3 bases from V and 9 from J; bases not matched to a gene: 4. The CDR3 spans 12 residues. This CDR3 is CASSIDRAKAFF. For the CDR3, the DNA is TGTGCCAGTAGTATTGACAGGGCCAAAGCTTTCTTT.

This clonotype came up many times. This chain joins TRBV7-9 and TRBJ1-2, with D maybe TRBD1 (6 bases). Trimming took 4 bases from V and 6 from J, leaving 9 bases between them. The CDR3 has 12 residues. CDR1 SEHNR and CDR2 FQNEAQ come from the germline V gene (reference sequence). The CDR3 DNA reads TGTGCCAGCAGCTCTCCAGGGGATGGCTACACCTTC. Translated: CASSSPGDGYTF.

This clonotype was picked up many times. The rearrangement links TRBV6-5 to TRBJ2-7; possibly TRBD2 for D (5 bases). The CDR3 is made up of 15 amino acids. V dropped 0 bases and J dropped 5 bases, with 14 bases sitting between them. Germline CDR1 MNHEY, CDR2 SVGAGI. As DNA, the CDR3 is TGTGCCAGCAGTTACTCTTCGGCCTCGAGGGACGAGCAGTACTTC. Translated, it gives CASSYSSASRDEQYF.

In its sample, this clonotype was seen many times. V gene TRBV4-2 combines with J gene TRBJ2-7; maybe TRBD1 (6 bases). CDR1 is LGHNA, CDR2 YNFKEQ, per germline. V lost 1 base, J lost 4 bases, and 14 bases lay in between. CDR3 length equals 15 residues. Written as DNA, the CDR3 is TGTGCCAGCAGCCAAGCACCCGGACAGCCATACGAGCAGTACTTC. Translation: CASSQAPGQPYEQYF.

This clonotype was detected only a few times. The V call is TRBV10-3, the J call TRBJ1-6; no clear D gene. The CDR3 sequence is 13 residues long. CDR1 is ENHRY and CDR2 is SYGVKD in the germline V gene. The germline V and J ends were trimmed by 7 bases and 8 bases, with 12 bases remaining between them. The CDR3, as DNA: TGTGCCATCAACGGGGATAGTCATTCACCCCTCCACTTT. It translates to CAINGDSHSPLHF.

This clonotype was detected only a few times. This chain uses TRBV2 with TRBJ2-6, with no clear D. CDR3 length equals 18 residues. Trimming removed 10 bases from V and 2 bases from J, with 24 bases in between. CDR1 and CDR2 (germline): SNHLY, FYNNEI. The CDR3 DNA sequence: TGTGCCACCTCAAGCCCCGAAATTGGCGTAACTGGGGCCAACGTCCTGACTTTC. This gives the protein CATSSPEIGVTGANVLTF.

Note on this clonotype: Being one base from a much bigger clone, this may be a read error. The V and J genes are TRBV7-8 and TRBJ2-7; D might be TRBD2 (5 bases). Germline CDR1 SGHVS, CDR2 FQNEAQ. The length of the CDR3 is 15 residues. The DNA of the CDR3 is TGTGCCAGCAGCTTAGAGGGCGGGCAGACCTACGGGCAGTACTTC. Protein: CASSLEGGQTYGQYF.

The genes are TRBV27 and TRBJ2-7, with D perhaps TRBD1 (6 bases). V shed 4 bases and J shed 3 bases, with 16 bases lying between them. The CDR3 runs 15 residues. Germline CDR1 reads MNHEY; CDR2 reads SMNVEV (reference sequence). The CDR3 nucleotides read TGTGCCAGCAGTTGGCCCAGGGGCGACCACTACGAGCAGTACTTC. Its protein is CASSWPRGDHYEQYF.

This clonotype was observed at least ten times. The rearrangement joins TRBV24-1 to TRBJ2-2, with D possibly TRBD1 on 5 matching bases. Per germline, CDR1 KGHDR and CDR2 SFDVKD. This CDR3 comprises 17 residues. Deletions cut 4 bases from V and 0 bases from J, with 14 bases between. The CDR3 reads CATSDEGDYANTGELFF. The CDR3 DNA follows: TGTGCCACCAGTGACGAAGGGGATTACGCGAACACCGGGGAGCTGTTTTTT.

This clonotype was observed many times. The chain employs TRBV29-1 and TRBJ2-7; the D gene is possibly TRBD2 (5 bases). This CDR3 spans 12 amino acids. Germline V lookup: CDR1 SQVTM, CDR2 ANQGSEA. V was shortened by 0 bases and J by 9 bases, with 12 bases between the two germline ends. The chain's CDR3 is CSVEDGLAGQYF. The DNA for the CDR3 is TGCAGCGTTGAAGATGGCCTCGCGGGGCAGTACTTC.

There are many counts of this clonotype. J is TRBJ2-5 and V is TRBV27; D is undetermined. From germline, CDR1 is MNHEY and CDR2 SMNVEV (reference sequence). CDR3 size: 15 residues. V lost 4 bases and J 0 bases, leaving 12 bases between the germline ends. CDR3 nucleotides: TGTGCCAGCAGTTCGCTCCGGATCCACCAAGAGACCCAGTACTTC. Protein sequence: CASSSLRIHQETQYF.

The V gene is TRBV18, the J gene TRBJ1-5, with D tentatively TRBD1 (5 bases). Per the germline V gene, CDR1 is KGHSH and CDR2 is LQKENI. The CDR3 is 14 residues long. Deletions cut 4 bases from V and 6 bases from J, with 13 bases between. The CDR3 DNA reads TGTGCCAGCTCACGGGGCGGGTCCGGTCAGCCCCAGCATTTT. This gives the protein CASSRGGSGQPQHF.

This clonotype occurred many times. The V call is TRBV6-5, the J call TRBJ1-5; D not resolved. Germline V gives CDR1 MNHEY, CDR2 SVGAGI. The CDR3 totals 14 residues. V lost 0 bases to trimming and J lost 4 bases, with 7 bases between them. In DNA, the CDR3 is TGTGCCAGCAGTTACTCACCAGGTAATCAGCCCCAGCATTTT. Protein: CASSYSPGNQPQHF.

The chain joins TRBV5-1 to TRBJ1-1, with D perhaps matching TRBD1 (5 bases). The germline gives CDR1 SGHRS, CDR2 YFSETQ. The CDR3 runs to 14 residues. The V end was cut by 6 bases, the J end by 1 base, with 13 bases between. CDR3 DNA sequence: TGCGCCAGCACCACCGGGACGGCGAACACTGAAGCTTTCTTT. The encoded protein is CASTTGTANTEAFF. The full variable domain, with the rest looked up from reference TRBV5-1 and TRBJ1-1, is KAGVTQTPRYLIKTRGQQVTLSCSPISGHRSVSWYQQTPGQGLQFLFEYFSETQRNKGNFPGRFSGRQFSNSRSEMNVSTLELGDSALYLCASTTGTANTEAFFGQGTRLTVV.

Many counts were recorded for this clonotype. The V gene is TRBV10-3, the J gene TRBJ1-3; tentative D call: TRBD1 (5 bases). CDR3 length: 14 residues. CDR1 and CDR2 (germline): ENHRY, SYGVKD. V lost 8 bases to trimming and J lost 2 bases, with 13 bases between them. The CDR3 DNA follows: TGTGCCATCTCAAGGGGCAGCACTGGAAACACCATATATTTT. Translated: CAISRGSTGNTIYF.